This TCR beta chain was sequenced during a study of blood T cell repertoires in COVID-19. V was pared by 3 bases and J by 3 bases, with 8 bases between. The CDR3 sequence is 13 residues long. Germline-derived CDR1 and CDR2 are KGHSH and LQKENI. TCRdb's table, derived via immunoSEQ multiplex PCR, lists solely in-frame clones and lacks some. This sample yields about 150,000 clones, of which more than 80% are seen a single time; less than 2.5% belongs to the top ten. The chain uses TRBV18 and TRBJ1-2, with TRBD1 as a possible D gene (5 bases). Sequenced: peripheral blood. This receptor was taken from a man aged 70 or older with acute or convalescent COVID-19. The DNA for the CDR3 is TGTGCCAGCTCACCCGGGGGGGACTATGGCTACACCTTC. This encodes CASSPGGDYGYTF.